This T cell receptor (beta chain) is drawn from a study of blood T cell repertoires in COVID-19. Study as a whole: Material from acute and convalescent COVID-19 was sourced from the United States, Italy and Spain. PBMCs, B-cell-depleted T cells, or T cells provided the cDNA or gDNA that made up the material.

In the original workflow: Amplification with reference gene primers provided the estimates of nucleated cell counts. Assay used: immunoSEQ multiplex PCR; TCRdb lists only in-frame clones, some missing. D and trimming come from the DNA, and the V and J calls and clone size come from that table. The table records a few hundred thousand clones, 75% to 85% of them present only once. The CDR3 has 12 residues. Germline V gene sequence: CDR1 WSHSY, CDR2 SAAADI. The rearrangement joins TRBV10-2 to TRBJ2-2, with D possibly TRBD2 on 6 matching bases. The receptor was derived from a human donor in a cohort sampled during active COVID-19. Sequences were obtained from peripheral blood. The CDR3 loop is CAVKGGTGELFF. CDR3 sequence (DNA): TGCGCTGTAAAGGGAGGCACCGGGGAGCTGTTTTTT.